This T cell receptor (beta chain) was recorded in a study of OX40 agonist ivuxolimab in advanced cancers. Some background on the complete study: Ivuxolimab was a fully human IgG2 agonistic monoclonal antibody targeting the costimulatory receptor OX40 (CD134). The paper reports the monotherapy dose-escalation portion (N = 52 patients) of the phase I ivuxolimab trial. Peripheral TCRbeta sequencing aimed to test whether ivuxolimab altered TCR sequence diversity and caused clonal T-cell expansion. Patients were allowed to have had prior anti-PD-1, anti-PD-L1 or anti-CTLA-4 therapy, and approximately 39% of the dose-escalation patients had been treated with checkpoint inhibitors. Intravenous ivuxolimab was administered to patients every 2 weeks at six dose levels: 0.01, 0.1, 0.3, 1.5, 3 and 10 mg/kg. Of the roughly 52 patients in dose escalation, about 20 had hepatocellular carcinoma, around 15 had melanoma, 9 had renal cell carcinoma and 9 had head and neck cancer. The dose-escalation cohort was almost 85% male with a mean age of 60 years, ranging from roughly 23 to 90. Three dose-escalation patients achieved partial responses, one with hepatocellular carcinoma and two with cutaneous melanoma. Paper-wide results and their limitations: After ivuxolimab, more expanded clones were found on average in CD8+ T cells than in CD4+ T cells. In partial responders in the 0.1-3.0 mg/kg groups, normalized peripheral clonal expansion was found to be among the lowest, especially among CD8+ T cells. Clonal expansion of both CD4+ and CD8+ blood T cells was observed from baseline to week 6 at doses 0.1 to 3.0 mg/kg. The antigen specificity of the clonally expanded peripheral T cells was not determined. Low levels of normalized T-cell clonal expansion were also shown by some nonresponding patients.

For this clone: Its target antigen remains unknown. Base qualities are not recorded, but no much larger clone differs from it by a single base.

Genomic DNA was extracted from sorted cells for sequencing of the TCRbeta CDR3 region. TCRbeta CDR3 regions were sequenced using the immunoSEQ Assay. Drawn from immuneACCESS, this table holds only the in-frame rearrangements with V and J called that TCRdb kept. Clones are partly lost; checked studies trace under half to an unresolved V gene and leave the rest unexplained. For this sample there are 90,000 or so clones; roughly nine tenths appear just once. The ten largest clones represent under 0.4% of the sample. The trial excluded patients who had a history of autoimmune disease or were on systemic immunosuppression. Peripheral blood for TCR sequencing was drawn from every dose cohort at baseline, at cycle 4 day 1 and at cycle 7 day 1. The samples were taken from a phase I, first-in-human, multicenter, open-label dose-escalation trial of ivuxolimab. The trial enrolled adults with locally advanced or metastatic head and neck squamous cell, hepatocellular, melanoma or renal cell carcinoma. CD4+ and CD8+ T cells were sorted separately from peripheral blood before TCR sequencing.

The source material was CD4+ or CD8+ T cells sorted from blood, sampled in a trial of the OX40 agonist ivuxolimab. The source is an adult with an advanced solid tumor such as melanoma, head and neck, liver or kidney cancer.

The DNA sequence is TGTGCCAGCAGTTACACTCGACAGACCTACGAGCAGTACTTC. It translates to CASSYTRQTYEQYF. The receptor chain draws on TRBV6-6 and TRBJ2-7; the D gene is possibly TRBD1, with 5 bases matching. The CDR3 numbers 14 residues from cysteine through phenylalanine. The kept DNA is CDR3 alone, 42 bases in frame from the first base. The germline V gene (reference sequence) provides CDR1 MNHNY and CDR2 SVGAGI. Trimming costs V 2 bases and J 2 bases, and their ends lie 10 bases apart.